These 8 T cell receptor beta chains originate from one sample sequenced in a study of OX40 agonist ivuxolimab in advanced cancers. Generated by immunoSEQ multiplex PCR, the TCRdb table keeps only in-frame clones and is missing some. The sample consists of about 68,000 clones, over 80% of them appearing once. The sequences come from CD4+ or CD8+ T cells sorted from blood, collected in a trial of the OX40 agonist ivuxolimab. All receptors derive from an adult with an advanced solid tumor such as melanoma, head and neck, liver or kidney cancer.

The V gene is TRBV7-9, the J gene TRBJ2-7; no clear D gene. This CDR3 is 15 amino acids long. CDR1 is SEHNR, CDR2 FQNEAQ, per germline (reference sequence). The V gene lost 5 bases and the J gene lost 3 bases, with 17 bases spanning the gap. The CDR3 is CASSQRGLTGYEQYF. CDR3 bases: TGTGCCAGCAGCCAAAGAGGCCTTACCGGCTACGAGCAGTACTTC.

This clone was recorded once. The chain links TRBV30 to TRBJ1-1; 7 nucleotides match TRBD1. With 4 bases clipped from V and 5 bases from J, the junction kept 7 bases outside the gene matches. CDR1 and CDR2 from the germline V gene are GTSNPN and SVGIG (reference sequence). This CDR3 region has 13 residues. The CDR3 DNA sequence: TGTGCCTGGATCCGACAGGGCGGGACTGAAGCTTTCTTT. Translated: CAWIRQGGTEAFF. Supplemented by reference TRBV30 and TRBJ1-1, the full variable domain reads SQTIHQWPATLVQPVGSPLSLECTVEGTSNPNLYWYRQAAGRGLQLLFYSVGIGQISSEVPQNLSASRPQDRQFILSSKKLLLSDSGFYLCAWIRQGGTEAFFGQGTRLTVV.

The V and J genes are TRBV19 and TRBJ2-3; no clear D. V lost 5 bases and J lost 4, with 4 bases in between. Germline V lookup: CDR1 LNHDA, CDR2 SQIVND (reference sequence). The CDR3 loop spans 11 amino acids. CDR3 in amino acids: CASSASDTQYF. The DNA for the CDR3 is TGTGCCAGTAGTGCGTCAGATACGCAGTATTTT.

V usage is TRBV19 and J usage is TRBJ2-1; D unresolved. Trimming cost V 3 bases and J 5 bases, with 11 bases left between them. The CDR3 is 14 residues long. CDR1 LNHDA and CDR2 SQIVND come from the germline V gene (reference sequence). CDR3 DNA sequence: TGTGCCAGTAGTATCCTCAACCGGGACAATGAGCAGTTCTTC. It codes for CASSILNRDNEQFF.

This clone is a singleton in its sample. V is TRBV7-8 and J is TRBJ1-2; 7 positions match TRBD1. The germline V gene has CDR1 SGHVS and CDR2 FQNEAQ. The ends lost 3 bases at V and 6 bases at J; junction bases unmatched: 7. The CDR3 extends over 14 amino acids. CDR3 in DNA: TGTGCCAGCAGCTTGGAAGACAGGGTCGATGGCTACACCTTC. Translated: CASSLEDRVDGYTF. The full variable domain, completed using reference TRBV7-8 and TRBJ1-2, is GAGVSQSPRYKVAKRGQDVALRCDPISGHVSLFWYQQALGQGPEFLTYFQNEAQLDKSGLPSDRFFAERPEGSVSTLKIQRTQQEDSAVYLCASSLEDRVDGYTFGSGTRLTVV.

CDR3 residues: CASSLFTSGRIYEQYF. DNA for the CDR3: TGTGCCAGCAGTTTATTTACTAGCGGGAGAATATACGAGCAGTACTTC. The chain has TRBV28 and TRBJ2-7, with TRBD2 matching over 11 bases. Germline loops: CDR1 MDHEN, CDR2 SYDVKM. The CDR3 covers 16 residues. With 1 base clipped from V and 4 bases from J, the junction kept 6 bases outside the gene matches.

The rearrangement links TRBV19 to TRBJ1-2; D is unresolved. This CDR3 is 14 amino acids long. Germline loops: CDR1 LNHDA, CDR2 SQIVND (reference sequence). With 5 bases removed from V and 5 bases from J, the gap between germline ends came to 15 bases. This chain's CDR3 is CASSSASLTYGYTF. The CDR3 DNA reads TGTGCCAGTAGTTCGGCCAGCCTAACATATGGCTACACCTTC.

The chain has TRBV11-2 and TRBJ2-1, with 10 bases identical to TRBD2. V dropped 1 base and J dropped 0; count of bases not matched to a gene: 6. This CDR3 spans 18 amino acids. Looked up from germline, CDR1 is SGHAT and CDR2 is FQNNGV. CDR3 in DNA: TGTGCCAGCAGCTTAGGCCCGACTAGCGGGCCCTCCTACAATGAGCAGTTCTTC. Amino acid sequence: CASSLGPTSGPSYNEQFF.